This T cell receptor beta chain was captured in a study of blood T cells in healthy people across ages. Background on the study: Per two T cells, template switching captured roughly one barcoded beta molecule.

CDR3 length: 15 residues. Germline V gene sequence: CDR1 DFQATT, CDR2 SNEGSKA (reference sequence). Trimming removed 0 bases from V and 4 bases from J, with 13 bases in between. This clonotype was seen repeatedly, ten times or more. Through a sample-barcoded 5' primer and a J-beta primer mix, a second PCR was run for roughly 7 to 12 cycles. TCRdb itself ran the 5' RACE reads through MiXCR, one entry per CDR3 protein. The data hold some 790,000 distinct CDR3 sequences, with around 28% observed a single time. Extraction yielded at least 5 micrograms of total RNA per sample. The clonotype was recovered from a woman aged 80 or over in good health. The chain couples TRBV20-1 to TRBJ2-1; D is tentatively TRBD1 or TRBD2 (5 bases each). Sequenced sample: blood. The CDR3 sequence: CSARDHRGGYNEQFF. CDR3 in DNA: TGCAGTGCTAGAGATCACCGGGGCGGTTACAATGAGCAGTTCTTC.